This T cell receptor (beta chain) was recorded in a study of cytomegalovirus exposure and HLA in healthy donors (dated by TCRdb to 2015 to 2018). Some background on the complete study: A later analysis indicated that the 130 or so validation repertoires were generated on the platform also employed for the approximately 700 repertoires of the first cohort. The study aimed to test whether signatures of past pathogen exposure could be identified by cataloging public T cell receptors. Besides the first cohort of roughly 700 subjects, a separate validation cohort made up of about 120 different subjects was used. The study combined high-throughput TCR immunosequencing, statistical association of individual TCRs with disease status, and machine learning to predict cytomegalovirus infection status.

On the study overall, not on this receptor specifically: The authors suggested that the approach could potentially be generalized to other disease states and immunological phenotypes. In the study, about 150 TCR beta chains were listed as associated with cytomegalovirus. All 120 or so repertoires were used to score co-occurrence in the validation cohort in a later analysis, because that analysis had no HLA typing for the cohort. In a later analysis, TCRs clustered in the first cohort were found to also tend to co-occur in the 120 validation repertoires, with 90% to 95% of cluster scores above 0. In both the original and validation cohorts, the classifier was reported to diagnose cytomegalovirus status with high specificity and sensitivity. Most TCR sequences were observed very rarely across donors, whereas some public TCRs were present in many individuals. A few of the identified cytomegalovirus-associated TCR beta chains were confirmed in vitro to be specific for cytomegalovirus antigens.

The germline V gene provides CDR1 MNHNS and CDR2 SASEGT. Including the terminal cysteine and phenylalanine, the CDR3 comprises 13 residues. This entry keeps only the CDR3 DNA: 39 bases, framed from base 1. Trimming at the junction amounts to 10 bases on V and 4 bases on J, and the germline ends lie 16 bases apart. The donors belonged to the validation cohort of roughly 120 subjects, which was separate from the roughly 680-subject first cohort. Worth noting for this clone: Its antigen remains unidentified. Base qualities are not recorded, but no much larger clone differs from it by a single base.

Libraries were made using the immunoSEQ multiplex PCR assay. Regarding the original processing steps: A statistical classification framework was built to diagnose cytomegalovirus status from the catalog of TCR beta chain sequences. TCRdb holds this immuneACCESS table with in-frame rearrangements only. Some clones are missing; in checked studies, unresolved V genes explain under half, and the rest has no known cause. The DNA was the basis for D and trimming; V, J and clone size are from that table. Counted in this sample were about 200,000 clones; around 80% of them appeared once. The top ten hold around 1.2% of the sample.

Input material: PBMCs. The clonotype was recovered from a woman aged 30 to 39 in good health and CMV-seronegative. This chain joins TRBV6-1 to TRBJ1-2; the D gene assignment is ambiguous. The CDR3 region has the sequence CATTFGQSYGYTF. The sequence in DNA is TGTGCCACCACGTTTGGGCAGTCCTATGGCTACACCTTC.